The clone carrying this T cell receptor beta chain showed up just a few times. V gave up 0 bases and J gave up 0 bases, with 9 bases separating them. CDR3 length: 17 amino acids. Looked up from germline, CDR1 is LGHNT and CDR2 is FRNRAP. Authors' methods: Estimates of nucleated cell counts were drawn from the amplification of reference gene primers. Profiled with immunoSEQ multiplex PCR; TCRdb holds only in-frame clones, not every one. That table supplies the V and J calls and clone size; D and trimming were determined from the DNA. The sample has approximately 300,000 clones; approximately 90% are singletons. The data derive from a study of blood T cell repertoires in COVID-19.

The chain uses TRBV12-5 and TRBJ1-6; no clear D gene. This receptor was taken from a man aged 35 to 55 with acute or convalescent COVID-19. The sequencing sample was made of peripheral blood. The CDR3 bases are TGTGCTAGTGGTTTGGTGGCGGGGAGCTCCTATAATTCACCCCTCCACTTT. It translates to CASGLVAGSSYNSPLHF.